A selection of T cell receptor beta chains follows, all from one sample in a study of cytomegalovirus exposure and HLA in healthy donors. The method was immunoSEQ multiplex PCR; TCRdb's version includes in-frame clones alone and lacks a portion of them. The data hold tens of thousands of clones, with 94% observed a single time. Sequencing was performed on PBMCs. The source of these receptors is a woman aged 18-29 years in good health and CMV-seropositive. The CDR3 runs from the conserved cysteine through the conserved F or W. D genes are given only for firm matches. Clone size, where shown, is once, few, many, or a class for clones that have expanded.

d_call: TRBD1
j_call: TRBJ2-3
v_call: TRBV27
clone_size: .
cdr3_aa: CASSRLQGNADTQYF
cdr3_nt: TGTGCCAGCAGTCGTTTACAGGGGAACGCAGATACGCAGTATTTT

d_call: TRBD1
j_call: TRBJ2-7
v_call: TRBV19
clone_size: .
cdr3_aa: CASSIGQGAYEQYF
cdr3_nt: TGTGCCAGTAGTATTGGACAGGGCGCCTACGAGCAGTACTTC

d_call: .
j_call: TRBJ2-3
v_call: TRBV6-1
clone_size: .
cdr3_aa: CASRRGAATDTQYF
cdr3_nt: TGTGCCAGCAGGCGGGGCGCGGCCACAGATACGCAGTATTTT

d_call: TRBD2
j_call: TRBJ2-5
v_call: TRBV5-6
clone_size: .
cdr3_aa: CASSPFSLAGPATQYF
cdr3_nt: TGTGCCAGCAGCCCCTTCTCTTTAGCGGGGCCAGCAACCCAGTACTTC

d_call: .
j_call: TRBJ2-7
v_call: TRBV5-1
clone_size: .
cdr3_aa: CASSITTTALSYEQYF
cdr3_nt: TGCGCCAGCAGCATAACTACGACAGCTCTATCCTACGAGCAGTACTTC

d_call: TRBD2
j_call: TRBJ2-7
v_call: TRBV30
clone_size: .
cdr3_aa: CAWSSGIYEQYF
cdr3_nt: TGTGCCTGGTCCAGCGGGATCTACGAGCAGTACTTC

d_call: TRBD2
j_call: TRBJ2-7
v_call: TRBV10-3
clone_size: .
cdr3_aa: CAISHSDPPGLAGGPKSYEQYF
cdr3_nt: TGTGCCATCAGCCACTCGGACCCCCCCGGGCTAGCGGGAGGGCCGAAATCCTACGAGCAGTACTTC

d_call: TRBD2
j_call: TRBJ2-1
v_call: TRBV29-1
clone_size: .
cdr3_aa: CSVEGLAGGFYNEQFF
cdr3_nt: TGCAGCGTTGAGGGACTAGCGGGAGGATTCTACAATGAGCAGTTCTTC

d_call: TRBD1
j_call: TRBJ2-1
v_call: TRBV28
clone_size: .
cdr3_aa: CASSFDRQGRKNEQFF
cdr3_nt: TGTGCCAGCAGTTTCGATCGACAGGGGCGGAAGAATGAGCAGTTCTTC

d_call: .
j_call: TRBJ2-3
v_call: TRBV7-9
clone_size: .
cdr3_aa: CASSPEYTDTQYF
cdr3_nt: TGTGCCAGCAGCCCAGAATACACAGATACGCAGTATTTT

d_call: .
j_call: TRBJ2-1
v_call: TRBV28
clone_size: .
cdr3_aa: CASSRLGTNEQFF
cdr3_nt: TGTGCCAGCAGCAGACTAGGGACCAATGAGCAGTTCTTC

d_call: TRBD1
j_call: TRBJ2-1
v_call: TRBV11-3
clone_size: .
cdr3_aa: CASSLGGQVFDEQFF
cdr3_nt: TGTGCCAGCAGCTTAGGGGGACAGGTTTTCGATGAGCAGTTCTTC

d_call: .
j_call: TRBJ2-7
v_call: TRBV18
clone_size: .
cdr3_aa: CASSPGGGYSYEQYF
cdr3_nt: TGTGCCAGCTCACCCGGTGGGGGCTACTCCTACGAGCAGTACTTC

d_call: TRBD1
j_call: TRBJ1-1
v_call: TRBV4-2
clone_size: once
cdr3_aa: CASSQYRQGKTFF
cdr3_nt: TGTGCCAGCAGCCAATACCGACAGGGGAAAACTTTCTTT

d_call: TRBD2
j_call: TRBJ2-3
v_call: TRBV7-2
clone_size: .
cdr3_aa: CASSFSGRLDTQYF
cdr3_nt: TGTGCCAGCAGCTTTAGCGGGAGGTTGGATACGCAGTATTTT

d_call: .
j_call: TRBJ2-7
v_call: TRBV27
clone_size: .
cdr3_aa: CASRNDIATYEQYF
cdr3_nt: TGTGCCAGCAGAAATGACATAGCGACCTACGAGCAGTACTTC

d_call: .
j_call: TRBJ1-1
v_call: TRBV29-1
clone_size: .
cdr3_aa: CSVVPRTANTEAFF
cdr3_nt: TGCAGCGTTGTCCCAAGGACAGCGAACACTGAAGCTTTCTTT

d_call: TRBD1
j_call: TRBJ2-7
v_call: TRBV27
clone_size: .
cdr3_aa: CASRAGTARGYEQYF
cdr3_nt: TGTGCCAGCAGAGCCGGGACAGCCAGGGGATACGAGCAGTACTTC

d_call: .
j_call: TRBJ2-7
v_call: TRBV27
clone_size: few
cdr3_aa: CASSPSPYEQYF
cdr3_nt: TGTGCCAGCAGCCCGTCCCCGTACGAGCAGTACTTC

d_call: TRBD2
j_call: TRBJ2-5
v_call: TRBV5-6
clone_size: .
cdr3_aa: CASSFGLASQGGETQYF
cdr3_nt: TGTGCCAGCAGCTTTGGACTAGCCTCACAAGGGGGGGAGACCCAGTACTTC

d_call: .
j_call: TRBJ2-7
v_call: TRBV6-5
clone_size: .
cdr3_aa: CASTLAEPHEQYF
cdr3_nt: TGTGCCAGCACGCTCGCAGAACCTCACGAGCAGTACTTC

d_call: TRBD1
j_call: TRBJ2-1
v_call: TRBV7-8
clone_size: .
cdr3_aa: CASSPSEQGYNEQFF
cdr3_nt: TGTGCCAGCAGCCCGAGCGAACAGGGGTACAATGAGCAGTTCTTC

d_call: TRBD1
j_call: TRBJ1-1
v_call: TRBV6-1
clone_size: .
cdr3_aa: CASSETGTGRPEAFF
cdr3_nt: TGTGCCAGCAGTGAGACCGGGACAGGGAGACCTGAAGCTTTCTTT

d_call: TRBD2
j_call: TRBJ2-1
v_call: TRBV4-3
clone_size: .
cdr3_aa: CASSHSGKYNEQFF
cdr3_nt: TGCGCCAGCAGCCACAGCGGGAAATACAATGAGCAGTTCTTC

d_call: TRBD1
j_call: TRBJ1-5
v_call: TRBV11-2
clone_size: .
cdr3_aa: CASSPDRVQPQHF
cdr3_nt: TGTGCCAGCAGCCCAGACAGGGTCCAACCCCAGCATTTT

d_call: TRBD1
j_call: TRBJ2-7
v_call: TRBV25-1
clone_size: .
cdr3_aa: CASSEDRGPSYEQYF
cdr3_nt: TGTGCCAGCAGTGAAGACAGGGGCCCATCGTACGAGCAGTACTTC

d_call: TRBD1
j_call: TRBJ1-5
v_call: TRBV4-2
clone_size: .
cdr3_aa: CASSPRGTGHQPQHF
cdr3_nt: TGTGCCAGCAGCCCCCGAGGGACAGGACATCAGCCCCAGCATTTT

d_call: .
j_call: TRBJ1-2
v_call: TRBV2
clone_size: .
cdr3_aa: CASSVMTGSNVGYTF
cdr3_nt: TGTGCCAGCAGTGTTATGACAGGATCGAATGTTGGCTACACCTTC

d_call: .
j_call: TRBJ1-1
v_call: TRBV5-5
clone_size: .
cdr3_aa: CASSPGGARGEAFF
cdr3_nt: TGTGCCAGCAGTCCGGGCGGAGCGCGGGGTGAAGCTTTCTTT

d_call: .
j_call: TRBJ1-3
v_call: TRBV28
clone_size: .
cdr3_aa: CASRQGSGNTIYF
cdr3_nt: TGTGCCAGCAGACAGGGTTCCGGAAACACCATATATTTT

d_call: TRBD1
j_call: TRBJ1-1
v_call: TRBV6-5
clone_size: .
cdr3_aa: CASRDRGNREAFF
cdr3_nt: TGTGCCAGCCGAGACAGGGGCAACCGGGAAGCTTTCTTT

d_call: .
j_call: TRBJ2-5
v_call: TRBV19
clone_size: .
cdr3_aa: CASSIQTGQETQYF
cdr3_nt: TGTGCCAGTAGTATACAGACAGGCCAAGAGACCCAGTACTTC

d_call: TRBD1
j_call: TRBJ2-4
v_call: TRBV5-6
clone_size: .
cdr3_aa: CASRLGQGKNIQYF
cdr3_nt: TGTGCCAGCAGGCTGGGACAGGGAAAAAACATTCAGTACTTC

d_call: .
j_call: TRBJ1-4
v_call: TRBV6-6
clone_size: .
cdr3_aa: CASSEQATNEKLFF
cdr3_nt: TGTGCCAGCAGCGAACAGGCAACTAATGAAAAACTGTTTTTT

d_call: .
j_call: TRBJ2-5
v_call: TRBV29-1
clone_size: .
cdr3_aa: CSVDEQGDETQYF
cdr3_nt: TGCAGCGTTGATGAACAGGGTGACGAGACCCAGTACTTC

d_call: .
j_call: TRBJ1-1
v_call: TRBV28
clone_size: .
cdr3_aa: CASRNRRNTEAFF
cdr3_nt: TGTGCCAGCCGAAACAGGAGGAACACTGAAGCTTTCTTT

d_call: .
j_call: TRBJ1-5
v_call: TRBV25-1
clone_size: .
cdr3_aa: CASSQQGSNQPQHF
cdr3_nt: TGTGCCAGCAGCCAACAGGGTAGCAATCAGCCCCAGCATTTT

d_call: TRBD1
j_call: TRBJ1-2
v_call: TRBV29-1
clone_size: once
cdr3_aa: CSVLGQGNYRDYGYTF
cdr3_nt: TGCAGCGTTCTCGGACAGGGAAATTATCGGGACTATGGCTACACCTTC

d_call: .
j_call: TRBJ1-5
v_call: TRBV28
clone_size: .
cdr3_aa: CASSLDALAGVSNQPQHF
cdr3_nt: TGTGCCAGCAGTTTAGACGCGTTGGCAGGGGTTAGCAATCAGCCCCAGCATTTT

d_call: TRBD2
j_call: TRBJ2-1
v_call: TRBV4-2
clone_size: .
cdr3_aa: CASSQYEKRGYKFF
cdr3_nt: TGTGCCAGCAGCCAATACGAAAAGCGGGGATACAAGTTCTTC

d_call: TRBD2
j_call: TRBJ2-1
v_call: TRBV10-1
clone_size: .
cdr3_aa: CASSPQRGGNEQFF
cdr3_nt: TGCGCCAGCAGTCCTCAGCGGGGGGGCAATGAGCAGTTCTTC

d_call: .
j_call: TRBJ1-3
v_call: TRBV6-6
clone_size: .
cdr3_aa: CASSVRDTQTGNTIYF
cdr3_nt: TGTGCCAGCAGCGTCAGGGACACCCAGACGGGAAACACCATATATTTT

d_call: TRBD1
j_call: TRBJ2-5
v_call: TRBV28
clone_size: .
cdr3_aa: CASSLSGRGRPETQYF
cdr3_nt: TGTGCCAGCAGTTTATCGGGCAGGGGGCGCCCAGAGACCCAGTACTTC

d_call: TRBD1
j_call: TRBJ2-5
v_call: TRBV29-1
clone_size: .
cdr3_aa: CSVPRQIQGRQETQYF
cdr3_nt: TGCAGCGTCCCAAGACAGATACAGGGGCGACAAGAGACCCAGTACTTC

d_call: TRBD1
j_call: TRBJ1-3
v_call: TRBV18
clone_size: .
cdr3_aa: CASEQDRAGNTIYF
cdr3_nt: TGTGCCAGCGAGCAGGACAGGGCTGGAAACACCATATATTTT

d_call: TRBD1
j_call: TRBJ2-7
v_call: TRBV6-1
clone_size: .
cdr3_aa: CASIDRALVYEQYF
cdr3_nt: TGTGCCAGCATCGACAGGGCACTAGTCTACGAGCAGTACTTC

d_call: TRBD2
j_call: TRBJ2-1
v_call: TRBV5-1
clone_size: once
cdr3_aa: CASSLVAGGSYNEQFF
cdr3_nt: TGCGCCAGCAGCTTGGTTGCGGGAGGCTCCTACAATGAGCAGTTCTTC

d_call: .
j_call: TRBJ1-1
v_call: TRBV2
clone_size: once
cdr3_aa: CASSVHRKNTEAFF
cdr3_nt: TGTGCCAGCAGTGTACACAGAAAGAACACTGAAGCTTTCTTT

d_call: .
j_call: TRBJ1-1
v_call: TRBV27
clone_size: .
cdr3_aa: CASSLLWETEAFF
cdr3_nt: TGTGCCAGCAGTTTATTGTGGGAGACTGAAGCTTTCTTT

d_call: TRBD1
j_call: TRBJ1-6
v_call: TRBV28
clone_size: once
cdr3_aa: CASTPGQGARSPLHF
cdr3_nt: TGTGCCAGCACCCCGGGACAGGGGGCACGATCACCCCTCCACTTT

d_call: .
j_call: TRBJ1-5
v_call: TRBV6-1
clone_size: .
cdr3_aa: CASSDGRGYSNQPQHF
cdr3_nt: TGTGCCAGCAGTGACGGCAGGGGCTATAGCAATCAGCCCCAGCATTTT

d_call: TRBD2
j_call: TRBJ2-5
v_call: TRBV5-6
clone_size: .
cdr3_aa: CASTLSGGRETQYF
cdr3_nt: TGTGCCAGCACCCTGAGCGGGGGAAGAGAGACCCAGTACTTC

d_call: .
j_call: TRBJ1-1
v_call: TRBV5-1
clone_size: .
cdr3_aa: CASSLVPGLNTEAFF
cdr3_nt: TGCGCCAGCAGCTTGGTCCCAGGCTTGAACACTGAAGCTTTCTTT

d_call: .
j_call: TRBJ2-5
v_call: TRBV2
clone_size: .
cdr3_aa: CASKLGARGTQYF
cdr3_nt: TGTGCCAGCAAGCTGGGTGCGCGGGGGACCCAGTACTTC

d_call: .
j_call: TRBJ1-2
v_call: TRBV6-5
clone_size: .
cdr3_aa: CASSSTTGTLRGYTF
cdr3_nt: TGTGCCAGCAGTTCAACTACAGGGACGCTCCGTGGCTACACCTTC

d_call: .
j_call: TRBJ2-5
v_call: TRBV5-1
clone_size: .
cdr3_aa: CASSLGAVRETQYF
cdr3_nt: TGCGCCAGCAGCTTGGGGGCCGTTCGGGAGACCCAGTACTTC

d_call: .
j_call: TRBJ1-2
v_call: TRBV27
clone_size: once
cdr3_aa: CASRRQQMYGGYTF
cdr3_nt: TGTGCCAGCCGCCGACAGCAAATGTATGGTGGCTACACCTTC

d_call: .
j_call: TRBJ2-5
v_call: TRBV5-1
clone_size: .
cdr3_aa: CASTVEETQYF
cdr3_nt: TGCGCCAGCACCGTAGAGGAGACCCAGTACTTC

d_call: .
j_call: TRBJ1-1
v_call: TRBV7-2
clone_size: .
cdr3_aa: CASRLQGGAEAFF
cdr3_nt: TGTGCCAGCAGACTTCAGGGTGGAGCTGAAGCTTTCTTT

d_call: .
j_call: TRBJ2-1
v_call: TRBV10-1
clone_size: .
cdr3_aa: CASSGGRLSGRLKYNEQFF
cdr3_nt: TGCGCCAGCAGTGGAGGCCGCTTATCAGGGAGGTTAAAATACAATGAGCAGTTCTTC